The 27 T cell receptor beta chains in this list originate from one sample, sequenced in a study of OX40 agonist ivuxolimab in advanced cancers. Here immunoSEQ multiplex PCR was the method, and the copy in TCRdb shows in-frame clones only, minus some. The data show about 50,000 clones, with around 87% seen just once and 1.9% held by the top ten. The input for sequencing was CD4+ or CD8+ T cells sorted from blood, taken in a trial of the OX40 agonist ivuxolimab. These receptors were taken from an adult with an advanced solid tumor such as melanoma, head and neck, liver or kidney cancer.

This clone has just a few counts. The V and J genes are TRBV27 and TRBJ1-1; perhaps TRBD1 as D (6 bases). V gave up 8 bases and J gave up 2 bases, with 12 bases separating them. CDR3 length: 13 amino acids. Germline CDR1 MNHEY, CDR2 SMNVEV (reference sequence). The CDR3 here is CASRSTGNTEAFF. DNA for the CDR3: TGTGCCAGCCGATCGACAGGAAACACTGAAGCTTTCTTT.

To note about this clone: Other DNA sequences in the same sample also yield this CDR3. The chain has TRBV2 and TRBJ2-1; TRBD2 matches at 15 bases. V shed 6 bases, J shed 10 bases, and the junction held 7 bases outside the gene matches. CDR3 length: 15 amino acids. CDR1 is SNHLY, CDR2 FYNNEI, per germline. The CDR3 DNA reads as TGTGCCAGCAGACCCGGGACTAGCGGGGGGCACGAGCAGTTCTTC. Its protein product is CASRPGTSGGHEQFF.

The chain carries TRBV18 and TRBJ2-6; D uncertain. Trimming left V 4 bases short and J 0 bases short, with 7 bases between. The CDR3 length is 15 residues. Germline V gene lookup returns CDR1 KGHSH and CDR2 LQKENI. CDR3 in DNA: TGTGCCAGCTCACACAGAAGCTCTGGGGCCAACGTCCTGACTTTC. Amino acids: CASSHRSSGANVLTF.

J is TRBJ2-5 and V is TRBV5-4; 8 bases agree with TRBD1. The CDR3 loop spans 14 amino acids. Germline assignment: CDR1 SGHNT and CDR2 YYREEE (reference sequence). Trimming removed 4 bases from V and 1 base from J; junction bases left unmatched: 3. CDR3 loop: CASSQGQAQETQYF. For the CDR3, the DNA is TGTGCCAGCAGCCAGGGACAGGCCCAAGAGACCCAGTACTTC.

This clone has just one count. The chain is built from TRBV28 and TRBJ1-5; a weak D match, TRBD1 (5 bases). Trimming cost V 4 bases and J 1 base, with 8 bases left between them. Germline V gene sequence: CDR1 MDHEN, CDR2 SYDVKM. This CDR3 has 14 residues. The CDR3 DNA follows: TGTGCCAGCAGTTACCGGGACAGCAATCAGCCCCAGCATTTT. Protein sequence: CASSYRDSNQPQHF.

The V call is TRBV5-4, the J call TRBJ2-2; D might be TRBD1 (6 bases). CDR3 length: 14 amino acids. CDR1 and CDR2 (germline): SGHNT, YYREEE (reference sequence). V gave up 4 bases and J gave up 6 bases, with 13 bases separating them. The CDR3 nucleotides read TGTGCCAGCAGCCTTAAACAGGGTCCCGGGGAGCTGTTTTTT. Its protein is CASSLKQGPGELFF.

The chain joins TRBV10-3 to TRBJ1-5; 7 nucleotides align to TRBD1. Germline CDR1 reads ENHRY; CDR2 reads SYGVKD. V lost 6 bases and J lost 6; bases outside the gene matches: 5. This CDR3 spans 13 amino acids. The CDR3 sequence is CAIRGTDSQPQHF. The CDR3 DNA reads as TGTGCCATCAGGGGGACAGATTCTCAGCCCCAGCATTTT.

This chain links TRBV12-5 with TRBJ2-1; 12 bases agree with TRBD2. The CDR3 extends over 17 amino acids. The germline V gene has CDR1 LGHNT and CDR2 FRNRAP. V was pared by 0 bases and J by 2 bases, with 2 bases of the junction left unmatched. The CDR3 is CASGLVRTSGAYNEQFF. For the CDR3, the DNA is TGTGCTAGTGGTTTGGTAAGGACTAGCGGGGCCTACAATGAGCAGTTCTTC.

This clone is a singleton in its sample. This rearrangement joins TRBV11-2 to TRBJ2-2; perhaps TRBD1 as D (5 bases). Trimming pared 3 bases from V and 6 bases from J, leaving 8 bases between. The CDR3 has 13 amino acids. Germline lookup yields CDR1 SGHAT and CDR2 FQNNGV. The CDR3 region has the DNA TGTGCCAGCAGCTTGTCAGGGCCCGGGGAGCTGTTTTTT. It specifies CASSLSGPGELFF.

The gene calls are TRBV19 and TRBJ1-6; D is unresolved. V lost 3 bases and J 4 bases, leaving 13 bases between the germline ends. Germline CDR1 LNHDA, CDR2 SQIVND (reference sequence). The CDR3 has 16 amino acids. The CDR3, as DNA: TGTGCCAGTAGTATGGATGGGGTTGCATATAATTCACCCCTCCACTTT. Translated: CASSMDGVAYNSPLHF. Together with reference TRBV19 and TRBJ1-6, the CDR3 gives the full variable domain: DGGITQSPKYLFRKEGQNVTLSCEQNLNHDAMYWYRQDPGQGLRLIYYSQIVNDFQKGDIAEGYSVSREKKESFPLTVTSAQKNPTAFYLCASSMDGVAYNSPLHFGNGTRLTVT.

The rearrangement uses TRBV30 and TRBJ1-6, with D maybe TRBD1 (5 bases). V lost 7 bases and J lost 7, with 14 bases in between. Germline CDR1 is GTSNPN and CDR2 is SVGIG (reference sequence). The CDR3 runs 13 residues. For the CDR3, the DNA is TGTGCCTTCCGCCGGGAGGGGAATTCACCCCTCCACTTT. As protein: CAFRREGNSPLHF. The whole variable domain, remainder taken from reference TRBV30 and TRBJ1-6, is SQTIHQWPATLVQPVGSPLSLECTVEGTSNPNLYWYRQAAGRGLQLLFYSVGIGQISSEVPQNLSASRPQDRQFILSSKKLLLSDSGFYLCAFRREGNSPLHFGNGTRLTVT.

This clone was counted once. In DNA, the CDR3 is TGTGCCAGCAGTGAAATAGCGGGGGCCGACAGGGATACGCAGTATTTT. Residues: CASSEIAGADRDTQYF. J is TRBJ2-3 and V is TRBV25-1; TRBD2 aligns across 9 bases. CDR1 is MGHDK, CDR2 SYGVNS, per germline. V lost 2 bases, J lost 6 bases, and 9 bases stayed unmatched. This CDR3 is 16 amino acids long.

The chain links TRBV6-1 to TRBJ2-3; 10 bases map to TRBD1. V trimming: 1 base; J trimming: 6 bases; junction bases outside the gene matches: 4. The CDR3 is 15 amino acids. The germline gives CDR1 MNHNS, CDR2 SASEGT. The CDR3 here is CASSEGQGASDTQYF. The CDR3 DNA is TGTGCCAGCAGTGAAGGACAGGGGGCGTCTGATACGCAGTATTTT.

This rearrangement joins TRBV19 to TRBJ1-2; TRBD1 might be the D (5 bases). The CDR3 sequence is 17 residues long. Germline V gene data show CDR1 as LNHDA and CDR2 as SQIVND (reference sequence). V was pared by 6 bases and J by 5 bases, with 25 bases between. In DNA form, the CDR3 reads TGTGCCAGTAGCTCCTCGGATTCGGGTACGGGGGTTTATGGCTACACCTTC. Encoded protein: CASSSSDSGTGVYGYTF.

The chain's CDR3 is CASSSGGVPTDTQYF. CDR3 coding DNA: TGCGCCAGCAGCTCGGGGGGAGTCCCCACAGATACGCAGTATTTT. V gene TRBV5-1 combines with J gene TRBJ2-3; TRBD2 matches 7 bases. V was pared by 3 bases and J by 2 bases, with 6 bases of the junction left unmatched. The CDR3 is 15 residues long. Germline lookup yields CDR1 SGHRS and CDR2 YFSETQ.

This chain links TRBV7-2 with TRBJ1-1, with TRBD1 matching 8 bases. The CDR3 contains 14 residues. Looked up from germline, CDR1 is SGHTA and CDR2 is FQGNSA. The V segment lost 5 bases and the J segment 5 bases; nucleotides outside the gene matches: 7. This CDR3 is CASSPRGQVTEAFF. The CDR3 DNA is TGTGCCAGCAGCCCCAGGGGGCAGGTAACTGAAGCTTTCTTT.

The rearrangement links TRBV10-3 to TRBJ2-7, with 7 bases identical to TRBD1. Germline CDR1 and CDR2: ENHRY and SYGVKD. The CDR3 has 15 amino acids. The J segment lost 0 bases and the V segment lost 5 bases, leaving 7 bases of the junction unmatched. CDR3 loop: CAISPTGRSSYEQYF. CDR3 nucleotide sequence: TGTGCCATCAGTCCGACAGGGCGCAGCTCCTACGAGCAGTACTTC.

This clone has just one count. The chain carries TRBV2 and TRBJ2-2; no firm D call. The CDR3 has 13 residues. In germline, CDR1 is SNHLY, CDR2 FYNNEI. Trimming took off 1 base at V and 5 bases at J, with 5 bases between the two ends. CDR3 in amino acids: CASSEDGTGELFF. CDR3 in DNA: TGTGCCAGCAGTGAAGATGGAACCGGGGAGCTGTTTTTT.

The chain is built from TRBV7-9 and TRBJ1-2; tentative D call: TRBD1 (5 bases). Trimming removed 5 bases from V and 2 bases from J, with 9 bases in between. CDR1 SEHNR and CDR2 FQNEAQ come from the germline V gene (reference sequence). The CDR3 is 13 residues long. The CDR3 nucleotides are TGTGCCAGCAGCATAAGACAGAACTATGGCTACACCTTC. Protein: CASSIRQNYGYTF.

The V call is TRBV11-3, the J call TRBJ2-3, with D possibly matching TRBD2 (6 bases). The CDR3 spans 14 residues. The V gene's germline CDR1 is SGHNT and CDR2 YENEEA. Deletions cut 1 base from V and 6 bases from J, with 11 bases between. The CDR3 DNA reads as TGTGCCAGCAGCTTAGGCACGGGGGTTGATACGCAGTATTTT. Its translation is CASSLGTGVDTQYF.

This clone was detected only once. The rearrangement links TRBV30 to TRBJ2-1; 10 bases are a match to TRBD1. This CDR3 is built from 20 residues. The V and J ends lost 1 base and 0 bases, in that order; junction bases with no gene match: 15. Germline assignment: CDR1 GTSNPN and CDR2 SVGIG (reference sequence). For the CDR3, the DNA is TGTGCCTGGAGTGGTGGGGAGGGACAGGGGTCCCGGAGCTCCTACAATGAGCAGTTCTTC. Encoded protein: CAWSGGEGQGSRSSYNEQFF.

This chain joins TRBV2 and TRBJ1-1; D not resolved. The germline V gene encodes CDR1 SNHLY and CDR2 FYNNEI. CDR3 length: 14 residues. V was cut by 7 bases and J by 0 bases, with 12 bases left in between. CDR3 DNA sequence: TGTGCCAGCATCAAGCGGAACATGAACACTGAAGCTTTCTTT. It specifies CASIKRNMNTEAFF.

Points on this clone: One junction end disagrees with the germline gene, perhaps due to a read error. The J gene is TRBJ2-3, the V gene TRBV5-1; tentative D call: TRBD2 (6 bases). The CDR3 is 16 amino acids. CDR1 is SGHRS and CDR2 is YFSETQ in the germline V gene. The CDR3, as DNA: TGCGCCAACAGCTTGGAGGGTAGGTCGAGCACAGATACGCAGTATTTT. It yields the protein CANSLEGRSSTDTQYF.

The gene calls are TRBV6-5 and TRBJ1-1; TRBD1 aligns across 8 bases. The germline CDR1 and CDR2 sequences are MNHEY and SVGAGI. J was trimmed by 5 bases and V by 7 bases; bases with no gene match: 12. The CDR3 is made up of 15 amino acids. The CDR3 nucleotides read TGTGCCAGCACTTCCCGGGGCAGGGGGCCGACTGAAGCTTTCTTT. It is translated as CASTSRGRGPTEAFF.

This chain links TRBV18 with TRBJ1-4, with a possible D match to TRBD1 (6 bases). V lost 2 bases to trimming and J lost 4 bases, with 11 bases between them. This CDR3 comprises 15 residues. The germline gives CDR1 KGHSH, CDR2 LQKENI. The CDR3 nucleotides are TGTGCCAGCTCACCAAGGGGGTCTGGTAATGAAAAACTGTTTTTT. This codes for CASSPRGSGNEKLFF.

V and J are TRBV18 and TRBJ1-1, with D perhaps matching TRBD1 (6 bases). Germline CDR1 reads KGHSH; CDR2 reads LQKENI. This CDR3 spans 15 amino acids. Trimming removed 2 bases at V and 2 bases at J, with 12 bases between. The CDR3 DNA follows: TGTGCCAGCTCACCAGGGAGGGGGTCAAACACTGAAGCTTTCTTT. Protein: CASSPGRGSNTEAFF.

This sequence joins TRBV19 and TRBJ1-2; 8 nucleotides align to TRBD1. CDR1 is LNHDA, CDR2 SQIVND, per germline (reference sequence). The CDR3 spans 12 residues. The V segment lost 8 bases and the J segment 10 bases; nucleotides outside the gene matches: 9. The CDR3 DNA sequence: TGTGCCAGTTTCACAGGGGGGTTTGTCTACACCTTC. Its protein product is CASFTGGFVYTF.